This is a list of T cell receptor beta chains from one sample in a study of cytotoxic CD8 clonotypes in ibrutinib-treated CLL. This table comes from immunoSEQ multiplex PCR, and its TCRdb copy is limited to in-frame clones, with some not included. The table records about 160,000 clones, roughly 86% of them present only once. The starting material was PBMCs, obtained after 12 months of ibrutinib treatment. Receptor source: a human donor with chronic lymphocytic leukemia. Both conserved end residues are part of each CDR3. The order of the fields is clone size, J gene, V gene, D gene, CDR3 DNA, CDR3 protein. The D gene is left open where the match is weak. Not all rows give a size; the values are once, few, many and, for expanded clones, a class.

>-|TRBJ2-2|TRBV7-3|-
TGTGCCAGCGGGGAACGGAACACCGGGGAGCTGTTTTTT
CASGERNTGELFF
>-|TRBJ2-7|TRBV11-2|TRBD1
TGTGCCAGCAGCTTAGCCACAGGGGACTACGAGCAGTACTTC
CASSLATGDYEQYF
>-|TRBJ1-1|TRBV4-2|-
TGTGCCAGCAGCCGCGTAGGTGGCCCCACTGAAGCTTTCTTT
CASSRVGGPTEAFF
>few|TRBJ1-2|TRBV7-2|-
TGTGCCAGCAGCCCAAACCCGACAGGACTCTCCTTC
CASSPNPTGLSF
>-|TRBJ2-3|TRBV6-6|-
TGTGCCAGCAGTTATGTCGAGAACACAGATACGCAGTATTTT
CASSYVENTDTQYF
>-|TRBJ1-3|TRBV2|-
TGTGCCAGCAGTGAACAACGAAACACCATATATTTT
CASSEQRNTIYF
>-|TRBJ2-5|TRBV7-2|-
TGTGCCAGCAGCCCCGGGACCTTAGCAGAGACCCAGTACTTC
CASSPGTLAETQYF
>-|TRBJ1-2|TRBV30|-
TGTGCCTGGACCAATAGGTATGGCTACACCTTC
CAWTNRYGYTF
>few|TRBJ1-2|TRBV27|-
TGTGCCAGCAGCTTGTTACAGGGAGCGGATGGCTACACCTTC
CASSLLQGADGYTF
>-|TRBJ1-2|TRBV5-6|-
TGTGCCAGCAGGGGGATCACTTATGGCTACACCTTC
CASRGITYGYTF
>-|TRBJ1-2|TRBV7-2|TRBD1
TGTGCCAGCAGCTCGACAGGGAATGGCTACACCTTC
CASSSTGNGYTF
>once|TRBJ2-7|TRBV6-6|-
TGTGCCAGCGGGGGCGAGGGAGACCTCGAGCAGTACTTC
CASGGEGDLEQYF
>-|TRBJ2-3|TRBV5-1|-
TGCGCCAGCAGCCCGGGACTGGTCACAGATACGCAGTATTTT
CASSPGLVTDTQYF
>-|TRBJ2-2|TRBV19|-
TGTGCCAGTAGCTCTCTTAGCGGCCCCCAGAGGACCGGGGAGCTGTTTTTT
CASSSLSGPQRTGELFF
>once|TRBJ2-7|TRBV19|TRBD1
TGTGCCAGTAGGGGGACAGGGGGACCGTACGAGCAGTACTTC
CASRGTGGPYEQYF
>-|TRBJ1-2|TRBV28|-
TGTGCCAGCAGACTACGCCTCCCGGGGGACTTAAAGGAGGGCTACACCTTC
CASRLRLPGDLKEGYTF
>-|TRBJ1-5|TRBV18|TRBD1
TGTGCCAGCTCACTCGCGGACAGGGTGGGTAGTCAGCCCCAGCATTTT
CASSLADRVGSQPQHF
>-|TRBJ1-1|TRBV14|TRBD1
TGTGCCAGCATTCCAAAAGGACAGGGAGGGGCGCTGAACACTGAAGCTTTCTTT
CASIPKGQGGALNTEAFF
>few|TRBJ2-7|TRBV7-9|-
TGTGCCAGCAGCCTTTTAGCGAAGGTGGGGGGAGAGGAGCAGTACTTC
CASSLLAKVGGEEQYF
>few|TRBJ2-3|TRBV2|-
TGTGCCAGCTGTCTTAGCACAGATACGCAGTATTTT
CASCLSTDTQYF
>-|TRBJ2-3|TRBV28|TRBD2
TGTGCCAGCAGTTTAGCCATAGCGGGGGGGCTACGTACGCAGTATTTT
CASSLAIAGGLRTQYF
>few|TRBJ1-5|TRBV7-9|TRBD1
TGTGCCAGCAGCCGCGACAGGGTGGAGGTTCAGCCCCAGCATTTT
CASSRDRVEVQPQHF
>-|TRBJ1-5|TRBV2|-
TGTGCCAGCAGTGAGGTCAGCTCGGTGTACAATCAGCCCCAGCATTTT
CASSEVSSVYNQPQHF
>-|TRBJ2-1|TRBV15|TRBD1
TGTGCCACCAGCAGACCACGCAGCCGGGACAGTGATGAGCAGTTCTTC
CATSRPRSRDSDEQFF
>-|TRBJ2-1|TRBV12-5|-
TGTGCTAGTGGTTTGGTATCCAGTTTTTCGGCAGGGCCCTACAATGAGCAGTTCTTC
CASGLVSSFSAGPYNEQFF
>once|TRBJ2-3|TRBV15|-
TGTGCCACCAGCAGAGATTCCTCGTTGGATACGCAGTATTTT
CATSRDSSLDTQYF
>-|TRBJ2-7|TRBV13|-
TGTGCCAGCAGCTTAGGGGGTGGGAGTACGTCCTACGAGCAGTACTTC
CASSLGGGSTSYEQYF
>once|TRBJ1-1|TRBV19|-
TGTGCCAGTCGATCGACGTCAGGGTCTCCTATTGAAGCTTTCTTT
CASRSTSGSPIEAFF
>-|TRBJ1-2|TRBV18|-
TGTGCCAGCTCATCGGGGCAAATTGGCTACACCTTC
CASSSGQIGYTF
>-|TRBJ1-2|TRBV5-5|-
TGTGCCAGCAGCTCTCAAGGGACTCCTAACTATGGCTACACCTTC
CASSSQGTPNYGYTF
>-|TRBJ2-2|TRBV28|-
TGTGCCAGCTGGACCGTCTTGGGGGAGCTGTTTTTT
CASWTVLGELFF
>many|TRBJ1-2|TRBV6-1|-
TGTGCCAGCAGTGAAGGCCAGGGGCGGGCATCCGGCTACACCTTC
CASSEGQGRASGYTF
>-|TRBJ2-3|TRBV4-1|TRBD2
TGCGCCAGCAGCCAACAAGCGGGGGCGCCGGGTACGCAGTATTTT
CASSQQAGAPGTQYF
>-|TRBJ2-2|TRBV15|-
TGTGCCACAGGGGGAGTAGCGAACACCGGGGAGCTGTTTTTT
CATGGVANTGELFF
>-|TRBJ2-7|TRBV6-5|TRBD1
TGTGCCAGCAGCCGGACAGGGGGCTACTACGAGCAGTACTTC
CASSRTGGYYEQYF
>-|TRBJ2-5|TRBV10-2|TRBD2
TGCGCCAGCAGTGATGGGACTAGCGGGGGCCCCGTGGGAGAGACCCAGTACTTC
CASSDGTSGGPVGETQYF
>-|TRBJ2-7|TRBV19|-
TGTGCCAGTAGTCCCGGGACGAGCTCCTACGAGCAGTACTTC
CASSPGTSSYEQYF
>few|TRBJ2-2|TRBV6-4|-
TGTGCCAGCAGTGAAATGGGGTCAATCGGGGAGCTGTTTTTT
CASSEMGSIGELFF
>-|TRBJ2-7|TRBV28|-
TGTGCCAGCACCCCTTGGCAGGCAACGTTCTCCTACGAGCAGTACTTC
CASTPWQATFSYEQYF
>-|TRBJ1-2|TRBV10-3|-
TGTGCCATCAGTGAGCGCAACAGGGAAGGCTACACCTTC
CAISERNREGYTF
>once|TRBJ1-3|TRBV5-6|-
TGTGCCAGCAGCTTGGTCGGGGATCGCTCTGGAAACACCATATATTTT
CASSLVGDRSGNTIYF
>-|TRBJ2-1|TRBV19|-
TGTGCCAGTAGCTTTAAAACTAGGGATGAGCAGTTCTTC
CASSFKTRDEQFF
>-|TRBJ2-4|TRBV4-2|-
TGTGCCAGCAGCCAAGTGGGGGAGGACATTCAGTACTTC
CASSQVGEDIQYF
>-|TRBJ2-7|TRBV7-6|-
TGTGCCAGCAGCTCTGGGGCGGGGACTTCCTACGAGCAGTACTTC
CASSSGAGTSYEQYF
>-|TRBJ2-1|TRBV28|-
TGTGCCAGCAGTTCCGCAGGGGAATCAGGGAATGAGCAGTTCTTC
CASSSAGESGNEQFF
>-|TRBJ2-3|TRBV9|TRBD1
TGTGCCAGCAGCGTAACTGACAGGGCCTATAGCACAGATACGCAGTATTTT
CASSVTDRAYSTDTQYF
>-|TRBJ1-2|TRBV29-1|TRBD1
TGCAGCTCTACAGGGGGGCTAGATGGCTACACCTTC
CSSTGGLDGYTF
>-|TRBJ2-7|TRBV5-1|-
TGCGCCAGCAGAGCGGGCTACGAGCAGTACTTC
CASRAGYEQYF
>-|TRBJ1-2|TRBV28|TRBD1
TGTGCCAGCAGCCGACAGGGACCATATGGCTACACCTTC
CASSRQGPYGYTF
>-|TRBJ2-3|TRBV29-1|TRBD2
TGCAGCGTTGAAGAGCGGGGGGATACGCAGTATTTT
CSVEERGDTQYF
>-|TRBJ1-2|TRBV4-3|TRBD1
TGCGCCAGCAGCCGGTCCGGACAGGGGCACTACACCTTC
CASSRSGQGHYTF
>-|TRBJ1-5|TRBV2|-
TGTGCCAGCAGTGAAGGGACAGCTAGCAATCAGCCCCAGCATTTT
CASSEGTASNQPQHF